This T cell receptor beta chain was observed in a study of PD-1 blockade in classical Hodgkin lymphoma. Assay: immunoSEQ multiplex PCR; the TCRdb copy retains only in-frame clones and omits some. The sample contains about 25,000 clones, about 86% of which appear only once. The CDR3 spans 13 residues. Germline CDR1 is SGDLS and CDR2 is YYNGEE. Deletions cut 3 bases from V and 3 bases from J, with 9 bases between. The sample's time point: cycle 4 day 1 (C4D1), after 6 weeks of nivolumab. Exposure to brentuximab vedotin varied, and each patient had relapsed following autologous stem cell transplantation.

This TCR came from a human donor with classical Hodgkin lymphoma. V and J are TRBV9 and TRBJ2-5; the D gene is possibly TRBD1 (6 bases). The material was peripheral blood mononuclear cells (PBMCs), obtained before the fourth cycle of nivolumab. The DNA of the CDR3 is TGTGCCAGCAGCGGAGAGGGGGAAGAGACCCAGTACTTC. Its protein product is CASSGEGEETQYF.